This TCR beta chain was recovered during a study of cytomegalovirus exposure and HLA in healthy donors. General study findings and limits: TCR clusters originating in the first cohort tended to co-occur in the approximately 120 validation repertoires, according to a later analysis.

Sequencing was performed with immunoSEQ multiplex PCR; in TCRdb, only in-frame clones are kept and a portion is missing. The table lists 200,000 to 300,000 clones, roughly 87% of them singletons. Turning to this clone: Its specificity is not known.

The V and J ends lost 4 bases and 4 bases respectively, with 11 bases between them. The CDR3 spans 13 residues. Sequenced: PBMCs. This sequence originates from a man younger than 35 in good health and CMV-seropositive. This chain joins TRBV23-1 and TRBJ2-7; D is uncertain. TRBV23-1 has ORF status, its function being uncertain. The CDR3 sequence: CASSLRGTYEQYF. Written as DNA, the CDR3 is TGCGCCAGCAGTCTTCGTGGAACTTACGAGCAGTACTTC.